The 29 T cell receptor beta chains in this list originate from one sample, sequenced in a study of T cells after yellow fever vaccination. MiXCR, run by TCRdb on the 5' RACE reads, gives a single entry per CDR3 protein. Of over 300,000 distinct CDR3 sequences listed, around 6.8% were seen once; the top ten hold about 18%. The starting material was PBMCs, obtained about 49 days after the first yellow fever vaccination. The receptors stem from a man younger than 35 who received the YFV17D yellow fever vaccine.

CDR3 nucleotides: TGTGCCAGCAGCCAAGTTATCGAGGCGGAACAGACGGGCTATGGCTACACCTTC. Amino acids: CASSQVIEAEQTGYGYTF. The chain joins TRBV4-2 to TRBJ1-2, with no clear D. Germline CDR1 reads LGHNA; CDR2 reads YNFKEQ. Between the trimmed V and J ends, which lost 1 base and 4 bases, there was a span of 22 bases. The CDR3 length is 18 residues.

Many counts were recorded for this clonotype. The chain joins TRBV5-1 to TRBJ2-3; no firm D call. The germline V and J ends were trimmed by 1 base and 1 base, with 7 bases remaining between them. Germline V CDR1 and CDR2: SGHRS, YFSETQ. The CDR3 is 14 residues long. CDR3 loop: CASSLSVGTDTQYF. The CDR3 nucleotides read TGCGCCAGCAGCTTGTCTGTGGGCACAGATACGCAGTATTTT.

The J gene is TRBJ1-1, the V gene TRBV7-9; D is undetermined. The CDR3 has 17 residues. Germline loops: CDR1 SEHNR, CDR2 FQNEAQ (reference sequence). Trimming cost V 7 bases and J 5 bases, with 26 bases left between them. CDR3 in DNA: TGTGCCAGCATCACTAGTACGTGGTTGACTGGGAAGACTGAAGCTTTCTTT. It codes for CASITSTWLTGKTEAFF. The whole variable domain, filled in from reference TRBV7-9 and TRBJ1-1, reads DTGVSQNPRHKITKRGQNVTFRCDPISEHNRLYWYRQTLGQGPEFLTYFQNEAQLEKSRLLSDRFSAERPKGSFSTLEIQRTEQGDSAMYLCASITSTWLTGKTEAFFGQGTRLTVV.

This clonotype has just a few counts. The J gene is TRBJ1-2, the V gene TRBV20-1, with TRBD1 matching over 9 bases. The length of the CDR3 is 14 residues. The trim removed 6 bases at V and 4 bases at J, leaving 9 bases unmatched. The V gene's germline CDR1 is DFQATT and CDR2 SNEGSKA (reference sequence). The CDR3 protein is CSAPGTGRPYGYTF. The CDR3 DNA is TGCAGTGCCCCCGGGACAGGGAGACCCTATGGCTACACCTTC.

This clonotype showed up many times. This CDR3 is CSVEGTGYSTDTQYF. CDR3 in DNA: TGCAGCGTTGAAGGTACAGGGTACAGCACAGATACGCAGTATTTT. The genes are TRBV29-1 and TRBJ2-3; D possibly corresponds to TRBD1 (6 bases). The CDR3 contains 15 residues. Germline V CDR1 and CDR2: SQVTM, ANQGSEA. V shed 1 base and J shed 0 bases, with 11 bases lying between them.

DNA of the CDR3: TGCGCCAGCAGCCAAGAGGGAGAGTTAGGCTACACCTTC. Translating gives CASSQEGELGYTF. This chain links TRBV4-1 with TRBJ1-2; D is unresolved. V was clipped by 0 bases and J by 8 bases, with 10 bases between them. Germline assignment: CDR1 MGHRA and CDR2 YSYEKL. The CDR3 is 13 amino acids.

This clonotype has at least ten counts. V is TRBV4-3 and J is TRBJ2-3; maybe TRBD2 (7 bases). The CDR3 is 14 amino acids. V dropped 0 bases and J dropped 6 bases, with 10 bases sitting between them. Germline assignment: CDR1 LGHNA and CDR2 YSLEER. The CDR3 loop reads CASSQEGRGDTQYF. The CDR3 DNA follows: TGCGCCAGCAGCCAAGAGGGGAGGGGGGATACGCAGTATTTT.

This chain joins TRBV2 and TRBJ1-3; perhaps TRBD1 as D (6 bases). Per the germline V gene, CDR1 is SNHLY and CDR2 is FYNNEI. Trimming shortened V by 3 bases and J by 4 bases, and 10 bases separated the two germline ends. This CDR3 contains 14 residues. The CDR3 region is CASSEYREGNTIYF. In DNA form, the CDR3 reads TGTGCCAGCAGTGAGTACAGGGAAGGAAACACCATATATTTT. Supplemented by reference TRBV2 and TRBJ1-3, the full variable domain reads EPEVTQTPSHQVTQMGQEVILRCVPISNHLYFYWYRQILGQKVEFLVSFYNNEISEKSEIFDDQFSVERPDGSNFTLKIRSTKLEDSAMYFCASSEYREGNTIYFGEGSWLTVV.

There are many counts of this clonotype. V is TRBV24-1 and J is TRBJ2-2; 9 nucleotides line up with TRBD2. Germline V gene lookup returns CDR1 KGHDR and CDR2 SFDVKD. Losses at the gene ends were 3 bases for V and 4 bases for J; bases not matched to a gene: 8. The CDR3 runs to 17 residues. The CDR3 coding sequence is TGTGCCACCAGTGATCGGGGGACTAGCCCAGGCACCGGGGAGCTGTTTTTT. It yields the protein CATSDRGTSPGTGELFF.

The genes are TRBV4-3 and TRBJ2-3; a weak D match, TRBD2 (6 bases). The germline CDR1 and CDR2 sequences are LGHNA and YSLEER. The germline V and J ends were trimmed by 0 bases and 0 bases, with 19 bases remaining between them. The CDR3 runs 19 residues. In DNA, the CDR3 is TGCGCCAGCAGCCAAGATGGGGGGACGAGGGTCGGTAGCACAGATACGCAGTATTTT. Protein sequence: CASSQDGGTRVGSTDTQYF.

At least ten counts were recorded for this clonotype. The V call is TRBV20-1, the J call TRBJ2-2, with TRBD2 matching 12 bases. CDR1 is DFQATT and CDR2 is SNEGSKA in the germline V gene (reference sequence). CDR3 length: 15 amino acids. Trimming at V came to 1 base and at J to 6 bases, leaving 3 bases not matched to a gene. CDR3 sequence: CSARGTSGESGELFF. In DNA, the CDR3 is TGCAGTGCTAGAGGGACTAGCGGGGAATCCGGGGAGCTGTTTTTT.

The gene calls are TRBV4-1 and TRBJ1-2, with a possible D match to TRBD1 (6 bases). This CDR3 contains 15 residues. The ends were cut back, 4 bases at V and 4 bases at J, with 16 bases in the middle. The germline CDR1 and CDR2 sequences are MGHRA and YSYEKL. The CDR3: CASSRGRDNIYGYTF. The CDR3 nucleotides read TGCGCCAGCAGCCGGGGCCGGGACAACATCTATGGCTACACCTTC.

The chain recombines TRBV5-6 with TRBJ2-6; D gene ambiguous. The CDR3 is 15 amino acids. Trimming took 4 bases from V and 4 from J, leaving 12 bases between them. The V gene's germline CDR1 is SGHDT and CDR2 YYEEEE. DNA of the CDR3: TGTGCCAGCAGCCCGGAGCCGCAAGGGGCCAACGTCCTGACTTTC. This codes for CASSPEPQGANVLTF.

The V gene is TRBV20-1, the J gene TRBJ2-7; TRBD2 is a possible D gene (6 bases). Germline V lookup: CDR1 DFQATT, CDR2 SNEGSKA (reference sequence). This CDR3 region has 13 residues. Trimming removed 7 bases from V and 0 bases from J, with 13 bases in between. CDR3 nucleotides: TGCAGTGGCGGGGCAGAGAGCTCCTACGAGCAGTACTTC. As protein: CSGGAESSYEQYF.

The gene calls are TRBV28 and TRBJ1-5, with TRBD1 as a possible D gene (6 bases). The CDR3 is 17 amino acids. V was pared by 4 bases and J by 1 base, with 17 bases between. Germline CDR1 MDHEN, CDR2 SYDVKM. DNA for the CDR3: TGTGCCAGCAGTTCTATGGGGGCCAGCAGAAGCAATCAGCCCCAGCATTTT. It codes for CASSSMGASRSNQPQHF.

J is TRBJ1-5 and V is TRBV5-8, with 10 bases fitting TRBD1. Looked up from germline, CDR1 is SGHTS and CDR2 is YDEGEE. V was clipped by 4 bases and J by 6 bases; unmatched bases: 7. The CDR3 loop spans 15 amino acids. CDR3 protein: CASSKGTGAGQPQHF. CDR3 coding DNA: TGTGCCAGCAGCAAGGGGACAGGGGCAGGTCAGCCCCAGCATTTT.

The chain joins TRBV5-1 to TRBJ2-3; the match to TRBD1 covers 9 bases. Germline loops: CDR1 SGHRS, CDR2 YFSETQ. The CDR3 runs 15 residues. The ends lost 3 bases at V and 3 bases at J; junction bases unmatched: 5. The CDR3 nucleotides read TGCGCCAGCAGCTCTTTCGACAGGGGGACAGATACGCAGTATTTT. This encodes CASSSFDRGTDTQYF. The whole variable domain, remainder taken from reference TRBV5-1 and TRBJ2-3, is KAGVTQTPRYLIKTRGQQVTLSCSPISGHRSVSWYQQTPGQGLQFLFEYFSETQRNKGNFPGRFSGRQFSNSRSEMNVSTLELGDSALYLCASSSFDRGTDTQYFGPGTRLTVL.

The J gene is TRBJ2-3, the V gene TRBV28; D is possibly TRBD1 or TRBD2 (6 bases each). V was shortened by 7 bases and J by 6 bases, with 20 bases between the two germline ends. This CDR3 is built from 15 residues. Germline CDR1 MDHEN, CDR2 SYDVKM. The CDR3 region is CASTGGAGGGDTQYF. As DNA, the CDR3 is TGTGCCAGCACCGGAGGAGCTGGAGGGGGTGATACGCAGTATTTT.

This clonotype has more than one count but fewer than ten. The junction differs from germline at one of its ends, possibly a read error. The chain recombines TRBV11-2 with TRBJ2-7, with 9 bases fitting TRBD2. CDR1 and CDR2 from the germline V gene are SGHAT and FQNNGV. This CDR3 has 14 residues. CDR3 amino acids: CASAPGRGGTYLSF. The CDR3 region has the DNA TGTGCCAGCGCTCCCGGGCGGGGGGGGACTTACCTGAGCTTC.

The CDR3 here is CASSLGGRSAQPQHF. The CDR3 DNA sequence: TGTGCCAGCAGCCTCGGGGGCAGATCGGCTCAGCCCCAGCATTTT. The V and J genes are TRBV3-1 and TRBJ1-5; D perhaps matches TRBD1 (6 bases). Trimming removed 4 bases at V and 6 bases at J, with 16 bases between. Germline CDR1 reads LGHDT; CDR2 reads YNNKEL (reference sequence). There are 15 residues in the CDR3.

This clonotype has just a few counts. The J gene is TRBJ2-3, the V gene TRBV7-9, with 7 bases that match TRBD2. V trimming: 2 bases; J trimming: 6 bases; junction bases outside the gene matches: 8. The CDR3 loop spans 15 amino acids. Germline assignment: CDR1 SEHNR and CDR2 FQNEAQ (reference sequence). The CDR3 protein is CASSLTGGTEDTQYF. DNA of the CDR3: TGTGCCAGCAGCTTAACCGGGGGGACCGAGGATACGCAGTATTTT.

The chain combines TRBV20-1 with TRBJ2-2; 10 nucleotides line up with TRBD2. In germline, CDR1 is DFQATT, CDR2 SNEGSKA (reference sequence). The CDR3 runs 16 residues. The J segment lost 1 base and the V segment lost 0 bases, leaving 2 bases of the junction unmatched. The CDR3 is CSARDRLAGNTGELFF. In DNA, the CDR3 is TGCAGTGCTAGAGATCGACTAGCGGGGAACACCGGGGAGCTGTTTTTT.

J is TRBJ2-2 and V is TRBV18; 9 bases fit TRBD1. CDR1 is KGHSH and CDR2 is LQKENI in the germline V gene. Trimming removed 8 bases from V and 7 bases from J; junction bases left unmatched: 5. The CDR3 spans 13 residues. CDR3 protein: CASTDRGDGELFF. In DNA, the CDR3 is TGTGCCAGCACGGACAGGGGTGACGGGGAGCTGTTTTTT.

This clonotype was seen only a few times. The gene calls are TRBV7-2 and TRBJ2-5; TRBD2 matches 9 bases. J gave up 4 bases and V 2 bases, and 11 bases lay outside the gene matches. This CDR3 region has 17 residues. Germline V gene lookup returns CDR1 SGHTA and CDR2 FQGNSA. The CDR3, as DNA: TGTGCCAGCAGCTTATACAGTGGCGGGGGGGTGGGAGAGACCCAGTACTTC. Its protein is CASSLYSGGGVGETQYF.

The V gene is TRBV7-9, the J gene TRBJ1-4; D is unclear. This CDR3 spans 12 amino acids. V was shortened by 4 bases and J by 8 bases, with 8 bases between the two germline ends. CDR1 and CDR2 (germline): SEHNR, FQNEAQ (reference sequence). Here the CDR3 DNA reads TGTGCCAGCAGCTCCGAACCCGAAAAACTGTTTTTT. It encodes CASSSEPEKLFF. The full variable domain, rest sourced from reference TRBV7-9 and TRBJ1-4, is DTGVSQNPRHKITKRGQNVTFRCDPISEHNRLYWYRQTLGQGPEFLTYFQNEAQLEKSRLLSDRFSAERPKGSFSTLEIQRTEQGDSAMYLCASSSEPEKLFFGSGTQLSVL.

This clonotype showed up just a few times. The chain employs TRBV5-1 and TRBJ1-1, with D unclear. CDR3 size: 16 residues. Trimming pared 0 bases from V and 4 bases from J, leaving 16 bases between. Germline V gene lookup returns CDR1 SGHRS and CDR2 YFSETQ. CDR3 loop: CASSLASGRKTTEAFF. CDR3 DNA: TGCGCCAGCAGCTTGGCCTCCGGCAGGAAAACCACTGAAGCTTTCTTT.

For the CDR3, the DNA is TGTGCCAGCAGTTCCCCTGGACTAGATCGCTCCTACGAGCAGTACGTC. The encoded protein is CASSSPGLDRSYEQYV. The rearrangement uses TRBV28 and TRBJ2-7; TRBD2 matches at 7 bases. CDR3 length: 16 residues. Germline lookup yields CDR1 MDHEN and CDR2 SYDVKM. Germline trimming cut 4 bases from V and 0 bases from J; bases unmatched to any gene: 9.

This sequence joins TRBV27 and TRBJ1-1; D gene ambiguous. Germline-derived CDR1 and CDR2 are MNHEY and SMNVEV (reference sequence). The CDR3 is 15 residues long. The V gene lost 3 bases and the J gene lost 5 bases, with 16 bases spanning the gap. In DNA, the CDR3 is TGTGCCAGCAGTTTCAGAGGACTAACGGGGACTGAAGCTTTCTTT. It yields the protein CASSFRGLTGTEAFF.

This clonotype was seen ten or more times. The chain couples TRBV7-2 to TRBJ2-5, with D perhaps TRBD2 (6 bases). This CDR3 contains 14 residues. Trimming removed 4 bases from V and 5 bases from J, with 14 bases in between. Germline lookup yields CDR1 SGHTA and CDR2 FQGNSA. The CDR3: CASSSSAGRETQYF. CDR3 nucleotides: TGTGCCAGCAGCTCCTCTGCGGGGCGGGAGACCCAGTACTTC.